This T cell receptor (beta chain) was found in a study of blood T cell repertoires in COVID-19. About the research overall: PBMCs, B-cell-depleted T cells, or T cells provided the cDNA or gDNA that made up the material.

Under the authors' procedure: Nucleated cell counts were estimated from reference gene primer amplification. The protocol was immunoSEQ multiplex PCR, while the TCRdb copy is restricted to in-frame clones and leaves out a portion. V, J and clone size are taken as reported in that table, and D and trimming were inferred from the DNA itself. Here the sample spans 120,000 or so clones, 55% to 75% being singletons. Germline V gene lookup returns CDR1 PRHDT and CDR2 FYEKMQ (reference sequence). The CDR3 is 14 residues long. V was clipped by 5 bases and J by 7 bases; unmatched bases: 5. The TCR sequence derives from a human donor with acute or convalescent COVID-19. The donor label of this sample is uncertain. The sequenced sample was peripheral blood. The J gene is TRBJ1-6, the V gene TRBV13; 7 nucleotides match TRBD1. CDR3 nucleotides: TGTGCCAGCAGCCTGGGACAGCAAAATTCACCCCTCCACTTT. It codes for CASSLGQQNSPLHF.